The 4 T cell receptor beta chains listed next were all sequenced from one sample in a study of early T cells in non-severe SARS-CoV-2 infection. TCRdb recomputed calls from the 5' RACE reads with MiXCR, one row per CDR3 protein. This table has tens of thousands of distinct CDR3 sequences, around 14% appearing once. Sequencing was performed on whole blood, taken at baseline. The receptors were gathered from an adult who was a healthcare worker with PCR-confirmed SARS-CoV-2 infection or an uninfected control (not recorded which).

The gene calls are TRBV28 and TRBJ1-1; D uncertain. This CDR3 contains 14 residues. Trimming took off 3 bases at V and 1 base at J, with 9 bases between the two ends. Germline V gives CDR1 MDHEN, CDR2 SYDVKM. The CDR3 bases are TGTGCCAGCAGTTTCCCGCCCGGGAACACTGAAGCTTTCTTT. Protein product: CASSFPPGNTEAFF.

The chain links TRBV12-3 or TRBV12-4 to TRBJ1-3; 7 positions agree with TRBD1. V trimming: 4 bases; J trimming: 5 bases; junction bases outside the gene matches: 8. The CDR3 runs to 15 residues. The CDR3, as DNA: TGTGCCAGCAGTTACGACAGGGCCCCAAGAAACACCATATATTTT. Its translation is CASSYDRAPRNTIYF.

V and J are TRBV5-4 and TRBJ2-3; D is possibly TRBD2 (6 bases). The CDR3 covers 14 residues. The V gene lost 0 bases and the J gene lost 4 bases, with 9 bases spanning the gap. CDR1 and CDR2 from the germline V gene are SGHNT and YYREEE (reference sequence). CDR3 in DNA: TGTGCCAGCAGCTTGGCGGGAGTACCAGATACGCAGTATTTT. It translates to CASSLAGVPDTQYF.

The chain links TRBV5-1 to TRBJ2-7, with a possible D match to TRBD2 (5 bases). The V end lost 0 bases, the J end lost 4 bases, and 14 bases lay between the germline ends. The CDR3 totals 15 residues. CDR1 and CDR2 (germline): SGHRS, YFSETQ. The CDR3 region has the DNA TGCGCCAGCAGCTTGGAGCCACAGCGGCCTTACGAGCAGTACTTC. Its translation: CASSLEPQRPYEQYF. Together with reference TRBV5-1 and TRBJ2-7, the CDR3 gives the full variable domain: KAGVTQTPRYLIKTRGQQVTLSCSPISGHRSVSWYQQTPGQGLQFLFEYFSETQRNKGNFPGRFSGRQFSNSRSEMNVSTLELGDSALYLCASSLEPQRPYEQYFGPGTRLTVT.